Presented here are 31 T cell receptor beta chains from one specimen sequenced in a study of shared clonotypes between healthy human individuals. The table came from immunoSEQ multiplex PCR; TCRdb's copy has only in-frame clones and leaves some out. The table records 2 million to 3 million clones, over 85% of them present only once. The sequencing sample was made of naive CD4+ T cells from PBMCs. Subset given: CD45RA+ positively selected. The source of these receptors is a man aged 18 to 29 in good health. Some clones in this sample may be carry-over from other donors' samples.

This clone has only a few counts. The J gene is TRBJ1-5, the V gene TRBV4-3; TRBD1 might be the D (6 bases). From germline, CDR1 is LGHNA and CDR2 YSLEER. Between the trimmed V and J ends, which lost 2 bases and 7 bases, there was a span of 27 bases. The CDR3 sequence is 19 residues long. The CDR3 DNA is TGCGCCAGCAGCCAAAGGGAATTCGGGGGGGCGAGTCTAGAACAGCCCCAGCATTTT. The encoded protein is CASSQREFGGASLEQPQHF.

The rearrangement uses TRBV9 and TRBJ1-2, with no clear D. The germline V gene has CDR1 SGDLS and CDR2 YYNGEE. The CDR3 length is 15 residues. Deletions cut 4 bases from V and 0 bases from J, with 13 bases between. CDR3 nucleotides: TGTGCCAGCAGCCAGACCCCCGGGACTAACTATGGCTACACCTTC. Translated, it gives CASSQTPGTNYGYTF.

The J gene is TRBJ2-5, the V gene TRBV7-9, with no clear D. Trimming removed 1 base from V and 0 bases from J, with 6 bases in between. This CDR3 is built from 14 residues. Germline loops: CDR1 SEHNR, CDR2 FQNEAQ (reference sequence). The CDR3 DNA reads TGTGCCAGCAGCTTAGTGCCAAACCAAGAGACCCAGTACTTC. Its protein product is CASSLVPNQETQYF.

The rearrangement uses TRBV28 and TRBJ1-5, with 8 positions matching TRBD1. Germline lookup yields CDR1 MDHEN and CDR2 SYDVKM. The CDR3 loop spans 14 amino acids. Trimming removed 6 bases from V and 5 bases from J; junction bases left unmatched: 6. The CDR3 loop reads CASRGDRFYQPQHF. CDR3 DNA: TGTGCCAGCAGAGGGGACAGGTTCTATCAGCCCCAGCATTTT. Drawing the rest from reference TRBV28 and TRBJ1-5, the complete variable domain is DVKVTQSSRYLVKRTGEKVFLECVQDMDHENMFWYRQDPGLGLRLIYFSYDVKMKEKGDIPEGYSVSREKKERFSLILESASTNQTSMYLCASRGDRFYQPQHFGDGTRLSIL.

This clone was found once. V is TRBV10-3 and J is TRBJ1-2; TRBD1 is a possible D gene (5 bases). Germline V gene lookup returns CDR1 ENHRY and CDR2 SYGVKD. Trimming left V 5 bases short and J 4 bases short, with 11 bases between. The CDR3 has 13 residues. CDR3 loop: CAISPRGSYGYTF. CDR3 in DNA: TGTGCCATCAGTCCTCGGGGGAGCTATGGCTACACCTTC.

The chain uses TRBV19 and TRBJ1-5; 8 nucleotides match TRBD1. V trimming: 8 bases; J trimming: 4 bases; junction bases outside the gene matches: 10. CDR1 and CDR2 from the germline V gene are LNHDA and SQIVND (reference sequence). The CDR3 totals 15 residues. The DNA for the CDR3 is TGTGCCAGTGAATCGGGACAGGCAGGGAATCAGCCCCAGCATTTT. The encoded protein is CASESGQAGNQPQHF. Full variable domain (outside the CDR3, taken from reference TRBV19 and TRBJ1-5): DGGITQSPKYLFRKEGQNVTLSCEQNLNHDAMYWYRQDPGQGLRLIYYSQIVNDFQKGDIAEGYSVSREKKESFPLTVTSAQKNPTAFYLCASESGQAGNQPQHFGDGTRLSIL.

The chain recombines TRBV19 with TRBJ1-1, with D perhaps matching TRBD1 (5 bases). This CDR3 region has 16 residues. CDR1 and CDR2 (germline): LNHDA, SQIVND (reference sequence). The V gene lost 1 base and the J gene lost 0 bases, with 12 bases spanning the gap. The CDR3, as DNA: TGTGCCAGTAGTATAGCGGGAAGCAGGGTGAACACTGAAGCTTTCTTT. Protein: CASSIAGSRVNTEAFF.

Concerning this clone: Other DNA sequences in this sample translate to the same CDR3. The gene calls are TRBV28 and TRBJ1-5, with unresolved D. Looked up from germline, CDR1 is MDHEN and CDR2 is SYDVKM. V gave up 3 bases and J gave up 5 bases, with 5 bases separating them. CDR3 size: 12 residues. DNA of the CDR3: TGTGCCAGCAGTTTGGTTGATCAGCCCCAGCATTTT. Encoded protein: CASSLVDQPQHF.

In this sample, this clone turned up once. DNA for the CDR3: TGCAGCGTTGGTGGAGGGAAGGCTGGGGCCAACGTCCTGACTTTC. This codes for CSVGGGKAGANVLTF. This rearrangement joins TRBV29-1 to TRBJ2-6, with a weak D call TRBD2 (6 bases). This CDR3 is built from 15 residues. The ends were cut back, 4 bases at V and 2 bases at J, with 12 bases in the middle. CDR1 is SQVTM and CDR2 is ANQGSEA in the germline V gene.

The chain's CDR3 is CASSFQGMLETQYF. The CDR3 DNA follows: TGCGCCAGCAGCTTCCAGGGAATGTTGGAGACCCAGTACTTC. The chain combines TRBV5-1 with TRBJ2-5, with a possible D match to TRBD1 (5 bases). V lost 2 bases and J 5 bases, leaving 13 bases between the germline ends. The CDR3 covers 14 residues. Germline assignment: CDR1 SGHRS and CDR2 YFSETQ. The full variable domain, its missing parts supplied by reference TRBV5-1 and TRBJ2-5, is KAGVTQTPRYLIKTRGQQVTLSCSPISGHRSVSWYQQTPGQGLQFLFEYFSETQRNKGNFPGRFSGRQFSNSRSEMNVSTLELGDSALYLCASSFQGMLETQYFGPGTRLLVL.

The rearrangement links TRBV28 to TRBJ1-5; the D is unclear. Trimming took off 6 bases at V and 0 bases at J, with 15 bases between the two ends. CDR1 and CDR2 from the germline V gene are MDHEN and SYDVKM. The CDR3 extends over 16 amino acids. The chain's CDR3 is CASSIVDHPSNQPQHF. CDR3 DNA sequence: TGTGCCAGCAGCATTGTCGATCACCCTAGCAATCAGCCCCAGCATTTT.

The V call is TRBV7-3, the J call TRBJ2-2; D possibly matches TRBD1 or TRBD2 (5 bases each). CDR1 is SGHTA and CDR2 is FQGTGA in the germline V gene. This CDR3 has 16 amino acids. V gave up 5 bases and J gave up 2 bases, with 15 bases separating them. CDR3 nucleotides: TGTGCCAGCAGCCCCATGGGGGTGGGTAACACCGGGGAGCTGTTTTTT. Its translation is CASSPMGVGNTGELFF.

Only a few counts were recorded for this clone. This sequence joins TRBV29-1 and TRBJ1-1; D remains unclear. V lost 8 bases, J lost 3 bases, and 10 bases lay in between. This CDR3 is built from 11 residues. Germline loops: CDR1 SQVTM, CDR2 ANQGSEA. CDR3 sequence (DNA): TGCAGCTTTGTCCGGGACACTGAAGCTTTCTTT. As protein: CSFVRDTEAFF.

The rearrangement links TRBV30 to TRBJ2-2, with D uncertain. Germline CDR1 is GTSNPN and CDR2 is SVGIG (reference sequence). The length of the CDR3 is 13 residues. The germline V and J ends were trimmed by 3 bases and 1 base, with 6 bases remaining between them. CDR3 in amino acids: CAWRVGNTGELFF. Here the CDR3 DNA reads TGTGCCTGGAGAGTTGGGAACACCGGGGAGCTGTTTTTT.

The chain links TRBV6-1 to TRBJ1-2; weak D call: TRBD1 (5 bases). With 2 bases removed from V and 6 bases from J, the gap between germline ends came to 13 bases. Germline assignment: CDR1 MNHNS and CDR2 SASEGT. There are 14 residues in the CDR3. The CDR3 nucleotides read TGTGCCAGCAGTGAATATGGGGGTTGGGATGGCTACACCTTC. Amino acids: CASSEYGGWDGYTF.

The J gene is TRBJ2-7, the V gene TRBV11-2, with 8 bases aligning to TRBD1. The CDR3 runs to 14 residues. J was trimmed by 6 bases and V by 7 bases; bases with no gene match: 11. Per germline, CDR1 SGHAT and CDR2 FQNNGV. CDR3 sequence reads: CASNYLGRGREQYF. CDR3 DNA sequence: TGTGCCAGCAACTATTTGGGCAGGGGGCGCGAGCAGTACTTC.

CDR3 DNA: TGTGCCAGCAGCGTAAGCGGGAGAGGTGGAGATACGCAGTATTTT. This encodes CASSVSGRGGDTQYF. The chain combines TRBV5-6 with TRBJ2-3; 8 bases match TRBD2. This CDR3 region has 15 residues. Trimming at V came to 4 bases and at J to 5 bases, leaving 9 bases not matched to a gene. Germline-derived CDR1 and CDR2 are SGHDT and YYEEEE.

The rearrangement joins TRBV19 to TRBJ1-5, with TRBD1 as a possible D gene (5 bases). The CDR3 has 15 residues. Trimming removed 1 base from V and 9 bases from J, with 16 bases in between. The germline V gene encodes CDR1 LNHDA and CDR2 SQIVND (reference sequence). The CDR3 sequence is CASSIVGAAKGPQHF. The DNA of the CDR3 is TGTGCCAGTAGTATAGTTGGGGCAGCGAAGGGGCCCCAGCATTTT.

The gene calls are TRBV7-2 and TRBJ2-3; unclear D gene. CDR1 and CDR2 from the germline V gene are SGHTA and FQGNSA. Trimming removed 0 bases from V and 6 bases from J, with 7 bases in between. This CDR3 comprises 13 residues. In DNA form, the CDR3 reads TGTGCCAGCAGCTTAGCGGTGCAGGATACGCAGTATTTT. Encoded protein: CASSLAVQDTQYF.

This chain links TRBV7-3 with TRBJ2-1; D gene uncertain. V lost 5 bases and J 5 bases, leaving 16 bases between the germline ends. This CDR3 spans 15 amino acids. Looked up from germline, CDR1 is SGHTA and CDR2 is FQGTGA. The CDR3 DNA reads TGTGCCAGCAGCCCCTTAAGAGAATCTAACAATGAGCAGTTCTTC. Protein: CASSPLRESNNEQFF. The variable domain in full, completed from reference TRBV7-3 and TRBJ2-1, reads GAGVSQTPSNKVTEKGKYVELRCDPISGHTALYWYRQSLGQGPEFLIYFQGTGAADDSGLPNDRFFAVRPEGSVSTLKIQRTERGDSAVYLCASSPLRESNNEQFFGPGTRLTVL.

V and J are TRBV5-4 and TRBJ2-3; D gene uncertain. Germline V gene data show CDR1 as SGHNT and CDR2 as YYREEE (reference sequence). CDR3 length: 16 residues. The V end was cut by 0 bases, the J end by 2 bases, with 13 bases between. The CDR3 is CASSLAGIGNTDTQYF. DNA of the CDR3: TGTGCCAGCAGCTTGGCCGGAATTGGGAACACAGATACGCAGTATTTT.

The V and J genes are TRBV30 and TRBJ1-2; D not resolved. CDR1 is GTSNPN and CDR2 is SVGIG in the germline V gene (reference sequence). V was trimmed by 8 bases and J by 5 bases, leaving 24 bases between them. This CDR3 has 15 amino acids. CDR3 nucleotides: TGTGCCGGATCGCCCGTACAACTGGATCCTTATGGCTACACCTTC. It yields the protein CAGSPVQLDPYGYTF. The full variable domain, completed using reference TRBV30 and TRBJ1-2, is SQTIHQWPATLVQPVGSPLSLECTVEGTSNPNLYWYRQAAGRGLQLLFYSVGIGQISSEVPQNLSASRPQDRQFILSSKKLLLSDSGFYLCAGSPVQLDPYGYTFGSGTRLTVV.

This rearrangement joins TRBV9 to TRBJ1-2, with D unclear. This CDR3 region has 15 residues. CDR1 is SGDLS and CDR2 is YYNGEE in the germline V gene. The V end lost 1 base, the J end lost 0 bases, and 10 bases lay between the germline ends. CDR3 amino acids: CASSVPNSPNYGYTF. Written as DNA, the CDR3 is TGTGCCAGCAGCGTACCGAACAGCCCTAACTATGGCTACACCTTC.

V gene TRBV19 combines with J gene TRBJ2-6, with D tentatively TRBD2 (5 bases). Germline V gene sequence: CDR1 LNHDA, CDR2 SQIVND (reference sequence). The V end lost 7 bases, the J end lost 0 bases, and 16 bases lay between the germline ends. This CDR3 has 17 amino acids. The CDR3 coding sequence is TGTGCCAGTACCGTTACTAGTTCAAGCTCTGGGGCCAACGTCCTGACTTTC. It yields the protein CASTVTSSSSGANVLTF. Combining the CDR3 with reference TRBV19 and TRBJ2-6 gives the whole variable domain DGGITQSPKYLFRKEGQNVTLSCEQNLNHDAMYWYRQDPGQGLRLIYYSQIVNDFQKGDIAEGYSVSREKKESFPLTVTSAQKNPTAFYLCASTVTSSSSGANVLTFGAGSRLTVL.

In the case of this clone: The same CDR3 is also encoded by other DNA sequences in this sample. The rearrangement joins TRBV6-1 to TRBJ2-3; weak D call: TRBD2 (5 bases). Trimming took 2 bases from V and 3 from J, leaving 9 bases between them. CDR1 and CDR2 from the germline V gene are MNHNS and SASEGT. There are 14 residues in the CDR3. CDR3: CASSERGRTDTQYF. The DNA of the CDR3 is TGTGCCAGCAGTGAACGGGGAAGGACAGATACGCAGTATTTT.

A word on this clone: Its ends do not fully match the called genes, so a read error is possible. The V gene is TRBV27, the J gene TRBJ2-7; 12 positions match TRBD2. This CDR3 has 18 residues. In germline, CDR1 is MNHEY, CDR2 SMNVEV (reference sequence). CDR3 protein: CASSLFSSGRALSHEQYF. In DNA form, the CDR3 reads TGTGCCAGCAGTTTATTCTCTAGCGGGAGGGCCCTCTCCCACGAGCAGTACTTC.

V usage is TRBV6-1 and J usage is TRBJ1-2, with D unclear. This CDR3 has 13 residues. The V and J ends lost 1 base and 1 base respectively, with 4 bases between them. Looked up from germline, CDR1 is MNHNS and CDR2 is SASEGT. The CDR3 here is CASSEGFNYGYTF. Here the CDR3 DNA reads TGTGCCAGCAGTGAAGGGTTTAACTATGGCTACACCTTC.

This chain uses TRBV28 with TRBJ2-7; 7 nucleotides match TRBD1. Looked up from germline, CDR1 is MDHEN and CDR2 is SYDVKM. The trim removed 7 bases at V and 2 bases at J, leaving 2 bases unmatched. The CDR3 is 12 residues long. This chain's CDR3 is CASIGQAYEQYF. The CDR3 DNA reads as TGTGCCAGCATCGGACAGGCCTACGAGCAGTACTTC.

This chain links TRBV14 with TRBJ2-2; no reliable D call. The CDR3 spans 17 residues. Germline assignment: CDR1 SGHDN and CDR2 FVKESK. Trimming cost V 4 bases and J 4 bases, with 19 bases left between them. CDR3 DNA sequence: TGTGCCAGCAGCCCTCAAGGTACTGGGAAGCGCACCGGGGAGCTGTTTTTT. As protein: CASSPQGTGKRTGELFF.

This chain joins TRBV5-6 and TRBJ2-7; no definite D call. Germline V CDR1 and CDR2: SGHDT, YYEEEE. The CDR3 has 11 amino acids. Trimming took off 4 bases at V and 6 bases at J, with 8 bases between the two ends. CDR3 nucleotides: TGTGCCAGCAGCAATAGCCGCGAGCAGTACTTC. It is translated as CASSNSREQYF.

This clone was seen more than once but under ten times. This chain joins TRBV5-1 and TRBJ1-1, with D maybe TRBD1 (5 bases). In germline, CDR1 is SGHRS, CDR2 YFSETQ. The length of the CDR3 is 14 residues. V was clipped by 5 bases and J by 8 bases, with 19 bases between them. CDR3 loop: CASRSSGGAPEAFF. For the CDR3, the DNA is TGCGCCAGCAGGTCATCCGGGGGAGCGCCAGAAGCTTTCTTT.